The present T cell receptor (beta chain) was sequenced within a study of T-cell reconstitution after alpha-beta-depleted transplantation in children. Unique molecular identifiers were incorporated into the prepared TCRbeta library. TCRdb re-called the PCR reads with MiXCR, one entry per CDR3 protein. The sample carries 670,000 or so distinct CDR3 sequences, about an eighth recorded once. This clonotype has a handful of counts. Germline CDR1 and CDR2: SGHDN and FVKESK. The CDR3 contains 12 residues. Trimming removed 5 bases at V and 10 bases at J, with 14 bases between. This rearrangement joins TRBV14 to TRBJ1-2; D call uncertain. This specimen was PBMCs, taken before TCRalphabeta/CD19-depleted stem cell transplant. The receptor was isolated from a girl between 2 and 10 years old with congenital amegakaryocytic thrombocytopenia, due to receive a stem cell transplant. CDR3 loop: CASSVSHLYYTF. The CDR3 DNA follows: TGTGCCAGCAGCGTCAGCCACCTTTACTACACCTTC.